The 12 T cell receptor beta chains given below trace back to one sample, sequenced in a study of OX40 agonist ivuxolimab in advanced cancers. Assay: immunoSEQ multiplex PCR; the TCRdb copy retains only in-frame clones and omits some. Of over 35,000 clones detected, 75% to 90% appear once; the ten largest clones hold about 4.3%. Source: CD4+ or CD8+ T cells sorted from blood, taken in a trial of the OX40 agonist ivuxolimab. These receptors were collected from an adult with an advanced solid tumor such as melanoma, head and neck, liver or kidney cancer.

The chain carries TRBV27 and TRBJ2-5; D is unresolved. The CDR3 is 15 residues long. CDR1 MNHEY and CDR2 SMNVEV come from the germline V gene (reference sequence). V lost 5 bases and J lost 0, with 13 bases in between. CDR3 sequence: CASSEWVSHQETQYF. The DNA for the CDR3 is TGTGCCAGCAGTGAATGGGTCAGTCACCAAGAGACCCAGTACTTC.

The chain combines TRBV10-1 with TRBJ2-1, with TRBD1 as a possible D gene (5 bases). The V gene lost 3 bases and the J gene lost 6 bases, with 15 bases spanning the gap. The CDR3 runs to 15 residues. The germline CDR1 and CDR2 sequences are WNHNN and SYGVQD (reference sequence). In DNA form, the CDR3 reads TGCGCCAGCAGTGACCACAGGAGCCACGGCAATGAGCAGTTCTTC. This encodes CASSDHRSHGNEQFF.

V usage is TRBV27 and J usage is TRBJ1-5, with 8 bases fitting TRBD1. V shed 4 bases and J 3 bases; nucleotides not matched to a gene: 8. The CDR3 runs to 16 residues. Germline CDR1 MNHEY, CDR2 SMNVEV (reference sequence). DNA for the CDR3: TGTGCCAGCAGTTCATTCGGACAGGGTAACAATCAGCCCCAGCATTTT. This encodes CASSSFGQGNNQPQHF.

The chain uses TRBV30 and TRBJ2-1, with D possibly TRBD2 on 6 matching bases. The germline V gene encodes CDR1 GTSNPN and CDR2 SVGIG (reference sequence). V lost 2 bases and J 7 bases, leaving 12 bases between the germline ends. The CDR3 runs 13 residues. The CDR3 DNA reads as TGTGCCTGGAGTTCTAGGAGGGGAAATGAGCAGTTCTTC. Translation: CAWSSRRGNEQFF.

The genes are TRBV5-1 and TRBJ2-3, with a tentative D call TRBD2 (5 bases). Trimming took 9 bases from V and 2 from J, leaving 13 bases between them. The CDR3 length is 13 residues. From germline, CDR1 is SGHRS and CDR2 YFSETQ. The CDR3 loop reads CATRGQATDTQYF. Here the CDR3 DNA reads TGCGCCACCCGCGGGCAGGCCACAGATACGCAGTATTTT.

The rearrangement links TRBV28 to TRBJ1-6; 7 nucleotides line up with TRBD1. The length of the CDR3 is 14 residues. V was pared by 5 bases and J by 11 bases, with 9 bases of the junction left unmatched. Germline V CDR1 and CDR2: MDHEN, SYDVKM. The CDR3 sequence: CASSPDRDLPPLHF. CDR3 DNA sequence: TGTGCCAGCAGTCCAGACAGGGATCTTCCACCCCTCCACTTT.

V gene TRBV28 combines with J gene TRBJ1-1; D unresolved. Germline CDR1 is MDHEN and CDR2 is SYDVKM. V was shortened by 0 bases and J by 1 base, with 15 bases between the two germline ends. The CDR3 sequence is 17 residues long. The CDR3 spells CASSLWVRAPRNTEAFF. The CDR3 bases are TGTGCCAGCAGTTTATGGGTGAGGGCACCAAGGAACACTGAAGCTTTCTTT.

The chain employs TRBV6-1 and TRBJ2-7; 11 bases are shared with TRBD1. Germline loops: CDR1 MNHNS, CDR2 SASEGT. With 1 base clipped from V and 4 bases from J, the junction kept 3 bases outside the gene matches. The CDR3 contains 15 residues. CDR3: CASSEGTGGRYEQYF. CDR3 sequence (DNA): TGTGCCAGCAGTGAAGGGACAGGGGGCCGGTACGAGCAGTACTTC.

With regard to this clone: The sample holds other DNA sequences that translate to the same CDR3. The V gene is TRBV9, the J gene TRBJ2-3; D ambiguous. Germline CDR1 is SGDLS and CDR2 is YYNGEE. The CDR3 length is 15 residues. V was clipped by 0 bases and J by 3 bases, with 11 bases between them. The CDR3 bases are TGTGCCAGCAGCGTAGGGGCCGGAGTGACAGATACGCAGTATTTT. Encoded protein: CASSVGAGVTDTQYF.

This clone was seen a handful of times. The chain links TRBV7-2 to TRBJ1-1; D not certain. The germline V gene encodes CDR1 SGHTA and CDR2 FQGNSA. The CDR3 covers 14 residues. The V end was cut by 3 bases, the J end by 2 bases, with 10 bases between. The chain's CDR3 is CASSFFGTNTEAFF. DNA of the CDR3: TGTGCCAGCAGCTTCTTTGGCACCAACACTGAAGCTTTCTTT.

The chain combines TRBV11-1 with TRBJ2-7; D gene uncertain. The CDR3 is made up of 14 amino acids. The ends were cut back, 1 base at V and 2 bases at J, with 9 bases in the middle. The V gene's germline CDR1 is SGHAT and CDR2 FQDESV (reference sequence). The chain's CDR3 is CASSLGTETYEQYF. DNA for the CDR3: TGTGCCAGCAGCTTAGGGACGGAAACCTACGAGCAGTACTTC. Using reference TRBV11-1 and TRBJ2-7 for the parts outside the CDR3, the full variable domain is EAEVAQSPRYKITEKSQAVAFWCDPISGHATLYWYRQILGQGPELLVQFQDESVVDDSQLPKDRFSAERLKGVDSTLKIQPAELGDSAMYLCASSLGTETYEQYFGPGTRLTVT.

This chain uses TRBV2 with TRBJ1-2; D remains unclear. Germline lookup yields CDR1 SNHLY and CDR2 FYNNEI. This CDR3 has 14 amino acids. The V end lost 2 bases, the J end lost 4 bases, and 11 bases lay between the germline ends. CDR3: CASSEIVGSYGYTF. As DNA, the CDR3 is TGTGCCAGCAGTGAAATCGTGGGGAGCTATGGCTACACCTTC. Full variable domain (outside the CDR3, taken from reference TRBV2 and TRBJ1-2): EPEVTQTPSHQVTQMGQEVILRCVPISNHLYFYWYRQILGQKVEFLVSFYNNEISEKSEIFDDQFSVERPDGSNFTLKIRSTKLEDSAMYFCASSEIVGSYGYTFGSGTRLTVV.